This is a list of T cell receptor beta chains from one sample in a study of cytomegalovirus exposure and HLA in healthy donors. The protocol was immunoSEQ multiplex PCR, while the TCRdb copy is restricted to in-frame clones and leaves out a portion. This sample carries roughly 66,000 clones, around 81% of them seen once, and the ten largest clones take approximately 5.8%. Sequencing was done on a sample of PBMCs. The receptors here all came from a middle-aged man in good health and CMV-seronegative. Each CDR3 is given with its conserved first and last residue. The order of the fields is J gene, V gene, CDR3 protein.

J: TRBJ1-2; V: TRBV6-1; CDR3: CASSQGPAGYGYTF
J: TRBJ2-1; V: TRBV5-1; CDR3: CASSHGQGYNEQFF
J: TRBJ2-7; V: TRBV27; CDR3: CASKGTSGHYEQYF
J: TRBJ1-5; V: TRBV28; CDR3: CASRSFQEYSNQPQHF
J: TRBJ2-7; V: TRBV5-1; CDR3: CASSLLTGDREQYF
J: TRBJ2-7; V: TRBV6-5; CDR3: CASSYTREGTYEQYF
J: TRBJ1-1; V: TRBV29-1; CDR3: CSGGQGNTEAFF
J: TRBJ2-6; V: TRBV5-1; CDR3: CASSLGQAAISGANVLTF
J: TRBJ2-1; V: TRBV7-2; CDR3: CASSRGLGGTYNEQFF
J: TRBJ1-5; V: TRBV19; CDR3: CASSPPQGYSNQPQHF
J: TRBJ2-1; V: TRBV7-9; CDR3: CASSLEAGQGTGEQFF
J: TRBJ1-1; V: TRBV5-6; CDR3: CASSPRRTGFESSTEAFF
J: TRBJ1-4; V: TRBV4-1; CDR3: CASSQEGNTERGKLFF
J: -; V: TRBV2; CDR3: CAGGTVPYEQYF
J: TRBJ2-7; V: TRBV10-3; CDR3: CAISDGTASHEQYF
J: TRBJ2-5; V: TRBV27; CDR3: CASRRRVGETQYF
J: TRBJ1-2; V: TRBV6-5; CDR3: CASSSFPRTNYGYTF
J: TRBJ2-1; V: TRBV30; CDR3: CAWSLGTSPYNEQFF
J: TRBJ2-3; V: TRBV6-5; CDR3: CASSFTGGGTDTQYF
J: TRBJ2-2; V: TRBV2; CDR3: CASRQLAGVVTGELFF
J: TRBJ1-3; V: TRBV4-3; CDR3: CASSQEGGANTIYF
J: TRBJ1-2; V: TRBV30; CDR3: CAWSRDSYYGYTF
J: TRBJ2-3; V: TRBV4-3; CDR3: CASSQDGQRGLAGADTQYF
J: TRBJ1-2; V: TRBV29-1; CDR3: CSVGVGRRHGYTF
J: TRBJ2-5; V: TRBV19; CDR3: CASSNGTSGSETQYF
J: TRBJ1-2; V: TRBV7-9; CDR3: CASSLAHQGLGYTF
J: TRBJ2-7; V: TRBV29-1; CDR3: CSVRDNSYEQYF
J: TRBJ1-1; V: TRBV6-5; CDR3: CASSGSQGRTEAFF
J: TRBJ1-2; V: TRBV14; CDR3: CASSLTGVYGYTF
J: TRBJ2-7; V: TRBV7-9; CDR3: CASSPTGYEQYF
J: TRBJ1-6; V: TRBV7-2; CDR3: CASSSPRRQGKSPLHF
J: TRBJ1-2; V: TRBV7-2; CDR3: CASSPTATPYGYTF
J: TRBJ2-3; V: TRBV10-2; CDR3: CASQTSGRIDTQYF
J: TRBJ1-5; V: TRBV19; CDR3: CASRRDQGSNQPQHF
J: TRBJ2-7; V: TRBV2; CDR3: CASSEPFGYEQYF
J: TRBJ2-3; V: TRBV4-2; CDR3: CASGGVPREADTQYF
J: TRBJ2-1; V: TRBV2; CDR3: CASSGLSSYNEQFF
J: TRBJ2-7; V: TRBV27; CDR3: CASKSWTPHEQYF
J: TRBJ1-5; V: TRBV7-9; CDR3: CASSAPGGLQPQHF
J: TRBJ1-1; V: TRBV5-1; CDR3: CASSLGDLPNTEAFF